The 28 T cell receptor beta chains reported below all come from one sample, sequenced in a study of blood T cells in healthy people across ages. Primers used in a second PCR of about 7 to 11 cycles were a sample-barcoded 5' primer and a J-beta primer mix. From the 5' RACE reads, TCRdb called clonotypes with MiXCR, one entry per CDR3 protein. The table shows approximately 780,000 distinct CDR3 sequences, with roughly 24% occurring only once. In addition, the sample was reused for a study of T cells of mothers and their children.

The specimen was blood. The source is a boy younger than 18 in good health.

In this sample, this clonotype turned up a few times. The CDR3 does not close with the conserved phenylalanine or tryptophan, likely indicating a read error. The chain has TRBV6-6 and TRBJ1-2; a weak D match, TRBD1 (5 bases). The germline CDR1 and CDR2 sequences are MNHNY and SVGAGI (reference sequence). The ends were cut back, 0 bases at V and 3 bases at J, with 14 bases in the middle. This CDR3 comprises 16 residues. The CDR3 loop reads CASSYSDQIRDYGYTL. CDR3 coding DNA: TGTGCCAGCAGTTACTCGGACCAAATCAGGGACTATGGCTACACCCTC.

The chain carries TRBV20-1 and TRBJ2-7; TRBD1 might be the D (5 bases). The ends were cut back, 0 bases at V and 11 bases at J, with 14 bases in the middle. Germline V gives CDR1 DFQATT, CDR2 SNEGSKA (reference sequence). The CDR3 sequence is 12 residues long. DNA of the CDR3: TGCAGTGCTAGAGAGGCCAGCCTAGGGGAGTACTTC. Amino acids: CSAREASLGEYF.

This clonotype was counted a few times. This CDR3 is CASSETGIDYGYTF. In DNA, the CDR3 is TGTGCCAGCAGTGAAACAGGGATCGACTATGGCTACACCTTC. The chain links TRBV2 to TRBJ1-2, with TRBD1 as a possible D gene (6 bases). Germline CDR1 is SNHLY and CDR2 is FYNNEI. The CDR3 length is 14 residues. V was shortened by 2 bases and J by 3 bases, with 10 bases between the two germline ends. The variable domain in full, completed from reference TRBV2 and TRBJ1-2, reads EPEVTQTPSHQVTQMGQEVILRCVPISNHLYFYWYRQILGQKVEFLVSFYNNEISEKSEIFDDQFSVERPDGSNFTLKIRSTKLEDSAMYFCASSETGIDYGYTFGSGTRLTVV.

The CDR3 loop reads CASSPGQGGGNYGYTF. In nucleotides, the CDR3 is TGTGCCAGCAGCCCAGGACAGGGTGGAGGTAACTATGGCTACACCTTC. The chain couples TRBV27 to TRBJ1-2, with TRBD1 identical over 8 bases. The CDR3 is 16 amino acids. The trim removed 6 bases at V and 1 base at J, leaving 10 bases unmatched. The V gene's germline CDR1 is MNHEY and CDR2 SMNVEV (reference sequence).

The V and J genes are TRBV12-3 or TRBV12-4 and TRBJ1-2; no clear D. CDR3 size: 16 residues. The ends were cut back, 3 bases at V and 5 bases at J, with 19 bases in the middle. CDR3 loop: CASSFPDLSPLYGYTF. CDR3 sequence (DNA): TGTGCCAGCAGTTTCCCGGACCTGTCGCCCTTATATGGCTACACCTTC.

The V and J genes are TRBV3-1 and TRBJ2-7; maybe TRBD1 (6 bases). Germline V gene sequence: CDR1 LGHDT, CDR2 YNNKEL (reference sequence). The CDR3 consists of 15 residues. Between the trimmed V and J ends, which lost 0 bases and 5 bases, there was a span of 14 bases. The DNA for the CDR3 is TGTGCCAGCAGCCAAGATAATCACAGGGCCAACGAGCAGTACTTC. Amino acid sequence: CASSQDNHRANEQYF.

The J gene is TRBJ2-3, the V gene TRBV29-1; no clear D. V was shortened by 1 base and J by 4 bases, with 6 bases between the two germline ends. The germline gives CDR1 SQVTM, CDR2 ANQGSEA. The CDR3 totals 12 residues. In nucleotides, the CDR3 is TGCAGCGTTGAAGTCCGGCCAGATACGCAGTATTTT. As protein: CSVEVRPDTQYF.

This clonotype was observed at least ten times. V gene TRBV11-2 combines with J gene TRBJ2-1; 8 nucleotides agree with TRBD2. Per the germline V gene, CDR1 is SGHAT and CDR2 is FQNNGV. Germline trimming cut 2 bases from V and 6 bases from J; bases unmatched to any gene: 3. CDR3 size: 14 residues. The DNA for the CDR3 is TGTGCCAGCAGCTTATCGCGGGGGGCCAATGAGCAGTTCTTC. Residues: CASSLSRGANEQFF.

This clonotype turned up a few times. The rearrangement uses TRBV6-2 or TRBV6-3 and TRBJ1-4; 8 bases match TRBD1. Per the germline V gene, CDR1 is MNHEY and CDR2 is SVGEGT. This CDR3 spans 16 amino acids. After removal of 0 bases from V and 4 bases from J, the junction contained 4 bases not matched to a gene. Here the CDR3 DNA reads TGTGCCAGCAGTTACTCGCCGGGACAGGTTAATGAAAAACTGTTTTTT. Encoded protein: CASSYSPGQVNEKLFF.

The table lists this clonotype with a count of one. The J gene is TRBJ2-1, the V gene TRBV3-1; no definite D call. From germline, CDR1 is LGHDT and CDR2 YNNKEL (reference sequence). This CDR3 spans 14 amino acids. The V gene lost 3 bases and the J gene lost 6 bases, with 12 bases spanning the gap. Here the CDR3 reads CASSHSPGLNEQFF. The CDR3 nucleotides read TGTGCCAGCAGCCATTCGCCCGGCCTCAATGAGCAGTTCTTC.

In regard to this clonotype: At one end, the junction sequence differs from germline, possibly due to a read error. The V and J genes are TRBV20-1 and TRBJ2-5, with TRBD1 matching 7 bases. Germline V lookup: CDR1 DFQATT, CDR2 SNEGSKA (reference sequence). The CDR3 contains 14 residues. CDR3 residues: CSANRGARGETQCF. For the CDR3, the DNA is TGCAGTGCTAACAGGGGAGCGAGAGGGGAGACCCAGTGCTTC.

V gene TRBV9 combines with J gene TRBJ1-2, with D unresolved. The V gene lost 8 bases and the J gene lost 1 base, with 21 bases spanning the gap. This CDR3 spans 16 amino acids. Germline loops: CDR1 SGDLS, CDR2 YYNGEE. The CDR3 loop reads CASSYHPGESNYGYTF. The CDR3 region has the DNA TGTGCCAGTAGCTATCACCCGGGAGAGAGTAACTATGGCTACACCTTC.

For the CDR3, the DNA is TGTGCCATCAGTGAGTCGGCTAGCGGGAGTCGAAAGCAGTACTTC. Its translation: CAISESASGSRKQYF. J is TRBJ2-7 and V is TRBV10-3, with 10 bases that match TRBD2. This CDR3 comprises 15 residues. CDR1 ENHRY and CDR2 SYGVKD come from the germline V gene. V dropped 0 bases and J dropped 8; count of bases not matched to a gene: 7.

Notes on this clonotype: The CDR3 does not close with the conserved phenylalanine or tryptophan, likely indicating a read error. The DNA of the CDR3 is TGTGCCAGCAGCGACGACAGGGGATGGGAGACCCAGTACTGC. It yields the protein CASSDDRGWETQYC. This chain links TRBV9 with TRBJ2-5; 8 bases fit TRBD1. The CDR3 has 14 residues. V dropped 3 bases and J dropped 5; count of bases not matched to a gene: 6. Germline CDR1 is SGDLS and CDR2 is YYNGEE.

V and J are TRBV4-2 and TRBJ1-4; TRBD1 matches 8 bases. The CDR3 has 14 residues. Losses at the gene ends were 6 bases for V and 8 bases for J; bases not matched to a gene: 8. The germline V gene has CDR1 LGHNA and CDR2 YNFKEQ. The CDR3 is CASSATGAGEKLFF. The CDR3 nucleotides are TGTGCCAGCAGTGCGACAGGGGCAGGGGAAAAACTGTTTTTT.

In its sample, this clonotype was seen a few times. The junction departs from the called germline gene at one end, perhaps through a read error. This chain joins TRBV7-9 and TRBJ2-5, with D perhaps matching TRBD2 (6 bases). This CDR3 comprises 16 residues. Germline assignment: CDR1 SEHNR and CDR2 FQNEAQ (reference sequence). CDR3 DNA sequence: TGCGCCAGCAGCACTAGTCGGCGGGGTTATCAAGAGACCCAGTACTTC. This gives the protein CASSTSRRGYQETQYF.

V is TRBV29-1 and J is TRBJ2-5, with D possibly TRBD1 on 6 matching bases. The DNA end is more similar to TRBJ2-1, so the J call may be wrong. The germline gives CDR1 SQVTM, CDR2 ANQGSEA. This CDR3 is 15 amino acids long. The CDR3, as DNA: TGCAGCGGCGGGTCCACAGGGCTCGGCTACAATGAGCAGTTCTTC. Translation: CSGGSTGLGYNEQFF.

This clonotype came up a few times. The CDR3 spells CASVAGGGTDTQYF. CDR3 DNA: TGTGCCAGTGTAGCGGGGGGAGGCACAGATACGCAGTATTTT. The J gene is TRBJ2-3, the V gene TRBV6-6; 10 bases agree with TRBD2. The CDR3 length is 14 residues. Germline V gives CDR1 MNHNY, CDR2 SVGAGI (reference sequence). Trimming removed 9 bases from V and 1 base from J; junction bases left unmatched: 4.

The chain is built from TRBV6-6 and TRBJ1-1, with a possible D match to TRBD1 (5 bases). The germline V gene has CDR1 MNHNY and CDR2 SVGAGI (reference sequence). The ends were cut back, 7 bases at V and 5 bases at J, with 20 bases in the middle. This CDR3 is built from 15 residues. In DNA form, the CDR3 reads TGTGCCAGCAACAAACCGGGGCAGGGAAAAACTGAAGCTTTCTTT. It codes for CASNKPGQGKTEAFF.

V usage is TRBV29-1 and J usage is TRBJ1-1, with D possibly being TRBD1 (6 bases). Germline V gives CDR1 SQVTM, CDR2 ANQGSEA. V was trimmed by 6 bases and J by 0 bases, leaving 11 bases between them. This CDR3 is built from 13 residues. CDR3 in DNA: TGCAGCGTGATAGGACAGATGAACACTGAAGCTTTCTTT. Amino acid sequence: CSVIGQMNTEAFF.

The rearrangement uses TRBV4-2 and TRBJ2-4; 13 bases agree with TRBD2. V lost 3 bases and J lost 7; bases outside the gene matches: 3. The CDR3 extends over 15 amino acids. The germline gives CDR1 LGHNA, CDR2 YNFKEQ. CDR3 amino acids: CASSQTSGGPNIQYF. In DNA, the CDR3 is TGTGCCAGCAGCCAGACTAGCGGGGGGCCCAACATTCAGTACTTC.

The rearrangement links TRBV7-2 to TRBJ2-7; D possibly corresponds to TRBD2 (6 bases). The V end was cut by 2 bases, the J end by 6 bases, with 14 bases between. Germline V CDR1 and CDR2: SGHTA, FQGNSA. This CDR3 region has 14 residues. This chain's CDR3 is CASSLRDFSTEQYF. CDR3 DNA sequence: TGTGCCAGCAGCTTACGGGACTTCAGTACCGAGCAGTACTTC. Full variable domain (missing parts from reference TRBV7-2 and TRBJ2-7): GAGVSQSPSNKVTEKGKDVELRCDPISGHTALYWYRQSLGQGLEFLIYFQGNSAPDKSGLPSDRFSAERTGGSVSTLTIQRTQQEDSAVYLCASSLRDFSTEQYFGPGTRLTVT.

Ten or more counts support this clonotype. The chain combines TRBV5-5 with TRBJ2-3; weak D call: TRBD1 (6 bases). V shed 2 bases and J shed 3 bases, with 10 bases lying between them. CDR1 is SGHKS, CDR2 YYEKEE, per germline (reference sequence). This CDR3 spans 14 amino acids. The CDR3 here is CASSFMTGTDTQYF. The CDR3 DNA reads TGTGCCAGCAGCTTTATGACAGGAACAGATACGCAGTATTTT.

The CDR3 loop is CASSLRQKGIDEQFF. The CDR3 nucleotides read TGTGCCAGCAGTTTACGCCAAAAGGGGATTGATGAGCAGTTCTTC. The chain couples TRBV12-3 or TRBV12-4 to TRBJ2-1, with a weak D call TRBD1 (5 bases). Deletions cut 2 bases from V and 8 bases from J, with 16 bases between. The CDR3 runs 15 residues.

This clonotype was picked up a small number of times. The genes are TRBV20-1 and TRBJ2-2; 7 nucleotides agree with TRBD2. The V and J ends lost 1 base and 3 bases, in that order; junction bases with no gene match: 8. There are 16 residues in the CDR3. Germline V lookup: CDR1 DFQATT, CDR2 SNEGSKA (reference sequence). In DNA form, the CDR3 reads TGCAGTGCTAGAGTGGCTCGCGGGGGAGACACCGGGGAGCTGTTTTTT. Residues: CSARVARGGDTGELFF.

This clonotype was observed a handful of times. Its ends do not fully match the called genes, so a read error is possible. V and J are TRBV6-2 or TRBV6-3 and TRBJ2-4; 7 bases agree with TRBD1. Germline V gene lookup returns CDR1 MNHEY and CDR2 SVGEGT. The CDR3 sequence is 17 residues long. The CDR3 is CVSSLRLPRGAKNIQYF. The CDR3, as DNA: TGTGTCAGCAGTTTGAGACTCCCCAGGGGGGCCAAAAACATTCAGTACTTC.

This chain uses TRBV5-6 with TRBJ2-1; possibly TRBD1 for D (6 bases). The CDR3 has 13 residues. The germline V gene encodes CDR1 SGHDT and CDR2 YYEEEE. V was trimmed by 4 bases and J by 7 bases, leaving 12 bases between them. In nucleotides, the CDR3 is TGTGCCAGCAGCCCGGACAGTAAGAATGAGCAGTTCTTC. Residues: CASSPDSKNEQFF.

The rearrangement links TRBV10-3 to TRBJ2-7; D is perhaps TRBD1 (6 bases). V was shortened by 10 bases and J by 0 bases, with 16 bases between the two germline ends. Germline values: CDR1 ENHRY, CDR2 SYGVKD. The CDR3 has 14 amino acids. DNA for the CDR3: TGTGCCACCGGGACCCCAGGGGACTCCTACGAGCAGTACTTC. Translated: CATGTPGDSYEQYF.